The rows below give T cell receptor beta chains drawn from one sample of a study of shared clonotypes between healthy human individuals. The protocol was immunoSEQ multiplex PCR, while the TCRdb copy is restricted to in-frame clones and leaves out a portion. The profile shows roughly 520,000 clones, about 96% of them singletons. Sequenced sample: naive CD4+ T cells sorted from blood. The receptor set was obtained from a young woman in good health. CDR3s include the opening cysteine and the closing phenylalanine or tryptophan. The order of the fields is D gene, clone size, V gene, J gene, CDR3 protein, CDR3 DNA. The D gene is left open where the match is weak. Clone size is not always given. Where it is, it says once, few, many or a class for expanded clones.

>NA|NA|TRBV28|TRBJ2-3
CASSFLRDTQYF
TGTGCCAGCAGTTTCCTCAGAGATACGCAGTATTTT
>NA|NA|TRBV19|TRBJ1-4
CASSTDRGPRPLEKLFF
TGTGCCAGTAGCACCGACAGAGGGCCCCGGCCACTCGAAAAACTGTTTTTT
>NA|NA|TRBV29-1|TRBJ2-7
CSVAGVHEQYF
TGCAGCGTGGCAGGCGTCCACGAGCAGTACTTC
>TRBD2|NA|TRBV5-1|TRBJ2-1
CASQLDSGGNEQFF
TGCGCCAGCCAGTTAGATTCGGGAGGCAATGAGCAGTTCTTC
>NA|NA|TRBV19|TRBJ2-7
CASSISPGSSYEQYF
TGTGCCAGTAGTATTTCCCCAGGGAGCTCCTACGAGCAGTACTTC
>NA|few|TRBV7-9|TRBJ1-4
CASSSQREKLFF
TGTGCCAGCAGCTCGCAGCGTGAAAAACTGTTTTTT
>NA|few|TRBV18|TRBJ2-7
CASSPDYEQYF
TGTGCCAGCTCACCCGACTACGAGCAGTACTTC
>TRBD2|NA|TRBV7-2|TRBJ2-7
CASSLGTGLAGVEQYF
TGTGCCAGCAGCTTAGGTACGGGACTAGCGGGAGTCGAGCAGTACTTC
>TRBD2|NA|TRBV6-1|TRBJ2-1
CASSDTGTSYWFEQFF
TGTGCCAGCAGTGACACCGGGACTAGCTATTGGTTTGAGCAGTTCTTC
>NA|NA|TRBV18|TRBJ2-4
CASSPAQGPPGIQYF
TGTGCCAGCTCACCGGCGCAGGGCCCGCCGGGCATTCAGTACTTC
>NA|NA|TRBV7-9|TRBJ2-7
CASSLAGVDEQYF
TGTGCCAGCAGCTTAGCAGGGGTCGACGAGCAGTACTTC
>NA|NA|TRBV6-5|TRBJ1-1
CASSYTVNTEAFF
TGTGCCAGCAGTTACACTGTGAACACTGAAGCTTTCTTT
>TRBD2|NA|TRBV27|TRBJ2-7
CASSPLLAGGSEQYF
TGTGCCAGCAGTCCCCTTTTAGCGGGAGGTAGTGAGCAGTACTTC
>NA|NA|TRBV7-8|TRBJ2-3
CASSLGPLDTQYF
TGTGCCAGCAGCCTAGGGCCTCTGGATACGCAGTATTTT
>TRBD1|NA|TRBV6-6|TRBJ1-5
CASSYKQGALPQPQHF
TGTGCCAGCAGTTACAAACAGGGGGCTTTGCCTCAGCCCCAGCATTTT
>TRBD1|NA|TRBV7-3|TRBJ2-4
CASSLTGTGALWDIQYF
TGTGCCAGCAGCTTAACGGGAACAGGGGCGTTGTGGGACATTCAGTACTTC
>TRBD1|NA|TRBV28|TRBJ1-1
CASRGTGPSTEAFF
TGTGCCAGCAGAGGGACAGGGCCAAGCACTGAAGCTTTCTTT
>NA|few|TRBV27|TRBJ1-2
CATATVNYGYTF
TGTGCCACCGCGACCGTCAACTATGGCTACACCTTC
>NA|NA|TRBV5-8|TRBJ2-7
CASSSETYEQYF
TGTGCCAGCAGCAGCGAGACCTACGAGCAGTACTTC